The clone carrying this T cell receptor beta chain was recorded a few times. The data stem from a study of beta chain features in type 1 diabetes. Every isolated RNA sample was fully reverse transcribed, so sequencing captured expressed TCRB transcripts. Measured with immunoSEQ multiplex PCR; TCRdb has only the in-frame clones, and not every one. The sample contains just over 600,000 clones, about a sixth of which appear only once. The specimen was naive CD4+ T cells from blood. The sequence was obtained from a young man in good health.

The CDR3 spells CASSPPTGLRTEAFF. The DNA of the CDR3 is TGTGCCAGCAGTCCGCCGACAGGACTAAGAACTGAAGCTTTCTTT. The V gene is TRBV28, the J gene TRBJ1-1, with a tentative D call TRBD1 (6 bases). The CDR3 is 15 residues long. The V end lost 5 bases, the J end lost 5 bases, and 18 bases lay between the germline ends. Germline CDR1 and CDR2: MDHEN and SYDVKM.